Listed below are T cell receptor beta chains from one sample, sequenced in a study of T cell repertoires in cytomegalovirus infection. TCRdb recomputed calls from the reads with MiXCR, one row per CDR3 protein. The table has a few hundred thousand distinct CDR3 sequences, more than 20% seen once; the top ten hold around 13%. Sequencing was performed on PBMCs. The receptors were sampled from a human donor in good health (CMV status not recorded). Some clones in this sample may be carry-over from other donors' samples. Each CDR3 is given without its conserved first and last residue.

v_gene	j_gene	CDR3aa
TRBV7-8	TRBJ2-4	ASSLELAGGNIQY
TRBV6-5	TRBJ2-5	ASSYSILGETQY
TRBV6-2/TRBV6-3	TRBJ1-5	ASSFNPGQPQH
TRBV7-6	TRBJ2-2	ASSFNPGQGSTGELF
TRBV30	TRBJ2-1	AWSVLAGAYNEQF
TRBV5-3	TRBJ2-3	ASSLKLAGAADTQY
TRBV7-8	TRBJ2-1	ASSLRLTSGSYEQF
TRBV7-3	TRBJ1-1	ASSLSGRVNTEAF
TRBV6-2/TRBV6-3	TRBJ2-3	ASSISPDTQY
TRBV27	TRBJ2-6	ASSPLRGRFAGANVLT
TRBV20-1	TRBJ1-1	SAWAVFAEDTEAF
TRBV7-2	TRBJ2-7	ASSLEPLAQEQY
TRBV10-2	TRBJ2-3	ASSDGPDTQY
TRBV20-1	TRBJ2-5	SAGGGRQETQY
TRBV20-1	TRBJ2-1	SARDARASGINEQF
TRBV7-2	TRBJ1-1	ASSLGGRNTEAF
TRBV11-1	TRBJ2-4	ASRQGTKNIQY
TRBV7-9	TRBJ2-1	SSSFSNLAGEWDEQF
TRBV6-1	TRBJ2-7	ATSGELSPYEQY
TRBV27	TRBJ2-1	ASSVLAGGDEQF
TRBV15	TRBJ2-5	ATSREGTSTETQY
TRBV28	TRBJ2-1	ASSWGGTVNNEQF
TRBV10-2	TRBJ2-7	ASRKGGPTKEQY
TRBV6-2/TRBV6-3	TRBJ2-5	ASSFDPTGAKLTQY